This T cell receptor (beta chain) was sequenced in a study of radiation and T cells in renal cell carcinoma. Study context: Nephrectomy followed 15 Gy stereotactic body radiation by 4 weeks.

Findings and caveats of the study: Baseline intratumoral clonotype presence is unknown without pretreatment biopsies. From baseline, blood top tumor clonotypes peaked at 2 weeks post-radiation.

TCRdb's copy holds only in-frame clones and misses some; the assay was immunoSEQ multiplex PCR. The repertoire has 150,000 or so clones, about 85% of them found once; the top ten carry around 4.4%. Worth noting for this clone: The antigen remains undetermined.

The CDR3 covers 14 residues. Looked up from germline, CDR1 is LNHDA and CDR2 is SQIVND (reference sequence). V gave up 0 bases and J gave up 1 base, with 5 bases separating them. Time point described: baseline pretreatment blood. Treatment defined: 15 Gy SBRT to primary tumor, nephrectomy 4 weeks later. Radiation-treated patients gave blood at baseline, week 2 and week 4. This receptor was identified in a woman in her sixties or seventies with renal cell carcinoma. The chain couples TRBV19 to TRBJ2-3; D ambiguous. This specimen was blood, taken from a patient whose treatment included radiotherapy and nephrectomy. The CDR3 protein is CASSIDPGTDTQYF. The CDR3 DNA sequence: TGTGCCAGTAGTATAGATCCGGGCACAGATACGCAGTATTTT.